The entry below describes one T cell receptor beta chain. Taking its sample share into account, this clonotype is medium-sized (0.01 to 0.1%). The target of this receptor is not known. Per-base quality was not reported, and no clone a single base away is much larger than it. The entry originates in a study of T-cell reconstitution after alpha-beta-depleted transplantation in children (dated by TCRdb to the mid-2010s). In the study overall: Using TCR repertoire profiling, the study quantitatively followed how T-cell immune reconstitution unfolded in children after TCRalphabeta/CD19-depleted allogeneic hematopoietic cell transplantation. What the research found in general, with its limitations: The high TCRbeta diversity at day 60 in some patients was ascribed to recipient T cells and intrathymic progenitors that had survived conditioning. The apparently early alphabetaT-cell count recovery about two months after transplant was reportedly dependent on only several hundred rapidly expanded clones derived from non-depleted graft cells. The frequencies of hyperexpanded clones fell over the following months, and after one year, T-cell counts and TCRbeta diversity were mostly attributed to newly produced T cells.

The protocol used for the library was PCR. Sequencing relied on an Illumina HiSeq 2500. Molecular barcoding was employed in the preparation of TCR libraries, with unique molecular identifiers being used to normalize TCRbeta repertoire quantification. TCRdb ran its own pipeline on the public reads, namely fastp trimming at Q25 and MiXCR clone calling, and kept in-frame beta chains. Rows with a matching CDR3 protein are joined into one entry that keeps the most common DNA and genes. The sample table contains 250,000 or so distinct CDR3 sequences; only one count was recorded for under 9.5% of them. 5% to 8% of the sample is held by the ten biggest clonotypes. Taken with the paper, the label for treatment or condition translates to: allogeneic hematopoietic cell transplantation with graft depleted of TCRalphabeta T cells and CD19 B cells. The transplant recipients were children given TCRalphabeta/CD19-depleted allogeneic hematopoietic cell grafts.

CDR1 and CDR2 are drawn from the germline V gene: SQVTM, ANQGSEA. The CDR3, cysteine through phenylalanine, is 13 amino acids long. This entry keeps only the CDR3 DNA: 39 bases, framed from base 1. The V and J ends are trimmed by 3 bases and 3 bases, leaving 9 bases between them. This sequence was found in a male patient between 5 and 17 years old who had a stem cell transplant for acute lymphoblastic leukemia, so the T cells may come from the graft donor. The chain joins TRBV29-1 to TRBJ2-1; a tentative D match to TRBD2 spans 6 bases. This sample comprised PBMCs, mostly from graft donor cells, obtained 180 days after TCRalphabeta/CD19-depleted stem cell transplant. The nucleotide sequence is TGCAGCGTTGAGGGCGGGATCTACAATGAGCAGTTCTTC. It translates to CSVEGGIYNEQFF.